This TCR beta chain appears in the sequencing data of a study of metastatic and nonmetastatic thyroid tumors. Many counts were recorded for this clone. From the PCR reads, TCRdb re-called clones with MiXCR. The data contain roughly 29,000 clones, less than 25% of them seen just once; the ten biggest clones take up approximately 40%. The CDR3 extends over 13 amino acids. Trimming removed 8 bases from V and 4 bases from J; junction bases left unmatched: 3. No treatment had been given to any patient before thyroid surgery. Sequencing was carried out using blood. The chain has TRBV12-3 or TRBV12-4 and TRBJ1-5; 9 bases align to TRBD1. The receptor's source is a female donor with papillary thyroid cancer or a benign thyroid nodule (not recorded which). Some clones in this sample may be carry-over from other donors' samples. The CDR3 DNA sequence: TGTGCCAGCGAGGGGACAGGGAATCAGCCCCAGCATTTT. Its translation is CASEGTGNQPQHF.